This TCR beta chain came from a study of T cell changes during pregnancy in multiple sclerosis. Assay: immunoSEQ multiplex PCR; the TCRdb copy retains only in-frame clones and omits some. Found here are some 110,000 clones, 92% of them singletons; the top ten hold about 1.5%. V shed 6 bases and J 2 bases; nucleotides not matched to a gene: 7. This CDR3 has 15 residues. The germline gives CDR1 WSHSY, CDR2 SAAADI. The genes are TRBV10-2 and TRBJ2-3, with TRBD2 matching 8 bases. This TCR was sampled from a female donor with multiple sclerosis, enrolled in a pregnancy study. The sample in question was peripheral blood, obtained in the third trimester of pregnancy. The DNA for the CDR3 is TGCGCCAGCAGCGCTACTAGCGGCTACACAGATACGCAGTATTTT. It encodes CASSATSGYTDTQYF.